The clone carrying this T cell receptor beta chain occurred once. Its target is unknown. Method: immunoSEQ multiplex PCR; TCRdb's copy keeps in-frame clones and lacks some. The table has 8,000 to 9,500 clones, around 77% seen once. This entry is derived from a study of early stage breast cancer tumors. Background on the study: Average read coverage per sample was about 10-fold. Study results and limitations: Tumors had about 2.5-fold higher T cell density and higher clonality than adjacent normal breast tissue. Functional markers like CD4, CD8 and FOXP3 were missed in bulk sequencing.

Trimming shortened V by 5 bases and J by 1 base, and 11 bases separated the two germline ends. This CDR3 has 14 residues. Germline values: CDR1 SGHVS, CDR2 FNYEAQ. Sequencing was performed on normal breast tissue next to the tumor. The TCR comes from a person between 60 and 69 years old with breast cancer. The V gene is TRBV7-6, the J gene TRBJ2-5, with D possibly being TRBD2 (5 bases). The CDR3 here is CASSLLGVQETQYF. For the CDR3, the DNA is TGTGCCAGCAGCCTACTCGGGGTCCAAGAGACCCAGTACTTC.